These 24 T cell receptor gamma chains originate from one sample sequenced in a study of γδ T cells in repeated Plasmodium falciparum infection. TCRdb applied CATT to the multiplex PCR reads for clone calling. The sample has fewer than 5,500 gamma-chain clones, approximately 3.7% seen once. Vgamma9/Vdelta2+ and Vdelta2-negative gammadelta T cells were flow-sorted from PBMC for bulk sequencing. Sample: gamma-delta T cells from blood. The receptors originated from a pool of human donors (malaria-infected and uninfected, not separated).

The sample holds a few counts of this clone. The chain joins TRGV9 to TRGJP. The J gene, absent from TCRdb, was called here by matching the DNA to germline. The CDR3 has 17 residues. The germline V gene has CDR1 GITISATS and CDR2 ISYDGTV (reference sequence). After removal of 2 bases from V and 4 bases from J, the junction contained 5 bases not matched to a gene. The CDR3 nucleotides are TGTGCCTTGTGGGAGGGGGCCCAAGAGTTGGGCAAAAAAATCAAGGTATTT. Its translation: CALWEGAQELGKKIKVF.

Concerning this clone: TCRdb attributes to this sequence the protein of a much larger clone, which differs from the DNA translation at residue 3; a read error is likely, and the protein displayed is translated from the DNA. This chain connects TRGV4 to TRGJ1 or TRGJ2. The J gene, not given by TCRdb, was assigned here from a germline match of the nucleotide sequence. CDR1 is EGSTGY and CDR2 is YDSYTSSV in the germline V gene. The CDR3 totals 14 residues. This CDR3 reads CAAWDGFYYYKKLF. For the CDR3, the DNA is TGTGCCGCCTGGGATGGGTTTTATTATTATAAGAAACTCTTT.

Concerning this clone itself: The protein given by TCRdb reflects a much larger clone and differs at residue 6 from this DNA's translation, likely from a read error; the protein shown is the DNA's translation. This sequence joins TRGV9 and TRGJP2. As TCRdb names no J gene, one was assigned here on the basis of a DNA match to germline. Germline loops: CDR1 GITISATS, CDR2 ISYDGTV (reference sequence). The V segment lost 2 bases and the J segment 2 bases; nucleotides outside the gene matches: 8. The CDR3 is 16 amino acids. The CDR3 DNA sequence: TGTGCCTTGTGGGAGGCGTTTAGAAGTAGTGATTGGATCAAGACGTTT. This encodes CALWEAFRSSDWIKTF.

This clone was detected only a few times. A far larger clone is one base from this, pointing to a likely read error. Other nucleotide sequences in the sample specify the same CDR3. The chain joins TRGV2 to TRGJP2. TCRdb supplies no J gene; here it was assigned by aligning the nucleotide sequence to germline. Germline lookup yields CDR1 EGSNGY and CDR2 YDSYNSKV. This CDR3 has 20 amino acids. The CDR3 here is CATWDGLSPNPQSSDWIKTF. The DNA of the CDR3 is TGCGCCACCTGGGACGGGCTAAGCCCCAACCCCCAGAGTAGTGATTGGATCAAGACGTTT.

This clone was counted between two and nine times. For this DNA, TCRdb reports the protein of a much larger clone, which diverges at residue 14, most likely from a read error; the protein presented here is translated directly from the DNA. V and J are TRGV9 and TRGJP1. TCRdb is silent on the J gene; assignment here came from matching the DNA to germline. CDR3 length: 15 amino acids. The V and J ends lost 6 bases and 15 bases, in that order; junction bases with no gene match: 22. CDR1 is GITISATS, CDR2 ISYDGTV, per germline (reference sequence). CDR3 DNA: TGTGCCTTGTGGAACCCCGCGTTGGGCAAAAAAATCAAGATATTT. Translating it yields CALWNPALGKKIKIF.

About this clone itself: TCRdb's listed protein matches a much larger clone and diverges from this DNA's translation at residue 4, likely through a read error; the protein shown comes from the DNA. CDR3 residues: CALCDHCCGEQHLLSQVSIGRIQHF. The CDR3 nucleotides read TGTGCCTTGTGTGACCATTGTTGTGGGGAACAACACTTGTTGTCACAGGTAAGTATCGGAAGAATACAACATTTC. No J gene was assigned, while the V gene was called as TRGV9. The CDR3 runs 25 residues. The germline V gene encodes CDR1 GITISATS and CDR2 ISYDGTV (reference sequence).

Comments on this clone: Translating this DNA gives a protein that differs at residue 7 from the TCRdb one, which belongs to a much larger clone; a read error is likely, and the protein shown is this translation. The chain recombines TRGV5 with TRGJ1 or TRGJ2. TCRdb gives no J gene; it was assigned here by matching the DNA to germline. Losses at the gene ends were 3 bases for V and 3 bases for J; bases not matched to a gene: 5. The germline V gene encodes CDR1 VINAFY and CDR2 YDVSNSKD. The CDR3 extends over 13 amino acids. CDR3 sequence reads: CATWDLSYYKKLF. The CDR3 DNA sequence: TGTGCCACCTGGGACTTAAGTTATTATAAGAAACTCTTT.

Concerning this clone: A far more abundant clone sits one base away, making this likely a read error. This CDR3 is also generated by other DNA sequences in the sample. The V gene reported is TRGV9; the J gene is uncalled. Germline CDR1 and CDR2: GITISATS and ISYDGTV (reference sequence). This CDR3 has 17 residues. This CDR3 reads CALWEVHAELGKKIKVF. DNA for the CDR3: TGTGCCTTGTGGGAGGTGCACGCGGAGTTGGGCAAAAAAATCAAAGTATTT.

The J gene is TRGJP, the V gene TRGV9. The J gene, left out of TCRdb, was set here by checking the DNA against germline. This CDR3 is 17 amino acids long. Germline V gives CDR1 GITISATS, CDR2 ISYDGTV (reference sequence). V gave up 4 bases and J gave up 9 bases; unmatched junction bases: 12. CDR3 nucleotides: TGTGCCTTGTGGGACCCTCGTGGCGGGTTGGGCAAAAAAATCAAGGTATTT. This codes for CALWDPRGGLGKKIKVF.

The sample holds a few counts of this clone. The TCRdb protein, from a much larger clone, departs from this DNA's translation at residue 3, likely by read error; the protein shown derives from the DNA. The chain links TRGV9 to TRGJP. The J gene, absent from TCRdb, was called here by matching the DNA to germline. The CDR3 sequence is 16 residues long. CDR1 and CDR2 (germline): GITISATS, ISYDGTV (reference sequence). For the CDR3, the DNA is TGTGCCTCGTGGGAAAGCGGTGAGTTGGGCAAAAAAATCAAGGTATTT. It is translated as CASWESGELGKKIKVF.

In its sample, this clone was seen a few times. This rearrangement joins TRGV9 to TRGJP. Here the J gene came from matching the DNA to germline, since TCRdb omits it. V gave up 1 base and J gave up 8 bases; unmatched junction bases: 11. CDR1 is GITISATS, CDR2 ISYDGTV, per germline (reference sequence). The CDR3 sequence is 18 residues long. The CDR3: CALWEVGGAKLGKKIKVF. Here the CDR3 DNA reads TGTGCCTTGTGGGAGGTTGGGGGGGCAAAGTTGGGCAAAAAAATCAAGGTATTT.

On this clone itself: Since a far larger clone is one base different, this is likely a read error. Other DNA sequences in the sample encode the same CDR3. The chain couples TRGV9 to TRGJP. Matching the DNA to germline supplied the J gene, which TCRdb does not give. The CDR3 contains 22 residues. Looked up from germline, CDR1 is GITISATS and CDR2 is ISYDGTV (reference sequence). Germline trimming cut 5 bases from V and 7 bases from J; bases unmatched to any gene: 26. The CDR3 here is CALWGSKGSRWSQELGKKIKVF. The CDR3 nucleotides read TGTGCCTTGTGGGGGAGTAAAGGGTCCCGCTGGTCTCAGGAGTTGGGCAAAAAAATCAAGGTATTT.

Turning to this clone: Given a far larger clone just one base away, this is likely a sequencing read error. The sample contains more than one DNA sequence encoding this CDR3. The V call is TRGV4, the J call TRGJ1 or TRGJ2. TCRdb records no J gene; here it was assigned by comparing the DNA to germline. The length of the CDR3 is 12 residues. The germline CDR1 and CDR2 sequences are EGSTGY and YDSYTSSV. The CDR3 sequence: CATWGNYYKKLF. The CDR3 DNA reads TGTGCCACCTGGGGCAATTACTATAAGAAACTCTTT.

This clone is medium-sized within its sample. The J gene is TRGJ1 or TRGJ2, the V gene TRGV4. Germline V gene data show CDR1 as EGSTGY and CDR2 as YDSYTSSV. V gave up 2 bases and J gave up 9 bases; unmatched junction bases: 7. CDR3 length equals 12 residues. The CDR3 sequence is CATWDEESKKLF. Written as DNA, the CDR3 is TGTGCCACCTGGGATGAGGAAAGTAAGAAACTCTTT.

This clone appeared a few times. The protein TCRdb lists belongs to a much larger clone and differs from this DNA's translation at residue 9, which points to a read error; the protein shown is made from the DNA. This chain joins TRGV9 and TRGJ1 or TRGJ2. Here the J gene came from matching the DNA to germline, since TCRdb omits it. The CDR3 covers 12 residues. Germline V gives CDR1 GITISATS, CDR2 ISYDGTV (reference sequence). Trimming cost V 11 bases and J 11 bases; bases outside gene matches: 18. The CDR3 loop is CASYHSQDEKLF. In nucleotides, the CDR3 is TGTGCCTCATATCATTCCCAGGATGAGAAACTCTTT.

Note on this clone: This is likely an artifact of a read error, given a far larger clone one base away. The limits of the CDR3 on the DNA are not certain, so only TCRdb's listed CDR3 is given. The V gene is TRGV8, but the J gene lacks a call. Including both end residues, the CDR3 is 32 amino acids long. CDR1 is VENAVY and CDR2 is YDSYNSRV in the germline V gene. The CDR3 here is CATWDGDFIIRNSLAVEQHLLSQVSIGRIQHF.

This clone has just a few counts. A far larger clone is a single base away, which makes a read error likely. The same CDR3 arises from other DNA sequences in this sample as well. The DNA of the CDR3 is TGTGCCCTGTGGGGGACACAAGAGTTGGGCAAAAAAATCAAGGTATTT. Amino acids: CALWGTQELGKKIKVF. The chain joins TRGV9 to TRGJP. In the absence of a J gene in TCRdb, the DNA was matched to germline to assign it here. The CDR3 has 16 amino acids. CDR1 and CDR2 (germline): GITISATS, ISYDGTV (reference sequence).

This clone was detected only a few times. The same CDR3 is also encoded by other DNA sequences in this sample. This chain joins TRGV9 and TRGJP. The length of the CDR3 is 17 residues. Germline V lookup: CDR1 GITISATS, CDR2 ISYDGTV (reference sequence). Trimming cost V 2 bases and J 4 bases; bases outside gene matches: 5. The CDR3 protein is CALWEGAQELGKKIKVF. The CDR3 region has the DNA TGTGCCTTGTGGGAGGGTGCCCAAGAGTTGGGCAAAAAAATCAAGGTATTT.

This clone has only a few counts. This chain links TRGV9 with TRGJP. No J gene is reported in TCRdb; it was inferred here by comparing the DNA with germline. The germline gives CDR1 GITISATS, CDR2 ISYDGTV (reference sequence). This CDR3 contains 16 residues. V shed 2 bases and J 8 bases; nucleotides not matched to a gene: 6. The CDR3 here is CALWEALQLGKKIKVF. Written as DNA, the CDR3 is TGTGCCTTGTGGGAGGCCCTGCAGTTGGGCAAAAAAATCAAGGTATTT.

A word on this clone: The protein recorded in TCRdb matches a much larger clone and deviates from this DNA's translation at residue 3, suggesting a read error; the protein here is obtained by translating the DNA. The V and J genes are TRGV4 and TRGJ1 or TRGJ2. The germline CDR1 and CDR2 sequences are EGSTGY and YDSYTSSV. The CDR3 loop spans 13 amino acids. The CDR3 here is CAAWDGLDYKKLF. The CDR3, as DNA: TGTGCCGCCTGGGATGGGCTTGATTATAAGAAACTCTTT.

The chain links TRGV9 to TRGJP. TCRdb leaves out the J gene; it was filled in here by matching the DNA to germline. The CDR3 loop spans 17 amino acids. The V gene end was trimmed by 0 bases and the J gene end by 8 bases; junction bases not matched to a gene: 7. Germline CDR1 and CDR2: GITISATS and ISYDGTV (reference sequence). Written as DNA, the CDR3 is TGTGCCTTGTGGGAGGTGCTGGTGAAGTTGGGCAAAAAAATCAAGGTATTT. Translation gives CALWEVLVKLGKKIKVF.

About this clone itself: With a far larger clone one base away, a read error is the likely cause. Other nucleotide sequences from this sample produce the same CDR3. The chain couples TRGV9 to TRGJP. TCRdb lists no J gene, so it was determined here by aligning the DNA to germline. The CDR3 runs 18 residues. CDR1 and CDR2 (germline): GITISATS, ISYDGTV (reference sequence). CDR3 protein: CALWEDMMQELGKKIKVF. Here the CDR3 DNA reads TGTGCCTTGTGGGAGGATATGATGCAAGAGTTGGGCAAAAAGATCAAGGTATTT.

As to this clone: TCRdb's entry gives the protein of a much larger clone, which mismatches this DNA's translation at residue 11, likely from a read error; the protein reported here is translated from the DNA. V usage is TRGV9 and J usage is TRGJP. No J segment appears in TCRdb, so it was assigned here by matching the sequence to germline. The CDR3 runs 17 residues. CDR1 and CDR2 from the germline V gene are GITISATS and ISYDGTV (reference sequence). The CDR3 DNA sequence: TGTGCCTTGTGGGAGGGTACTTACGAGTTGAGCAAAAAAATCAAGGTATTT. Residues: CALWEGTYELSKKIKVF.

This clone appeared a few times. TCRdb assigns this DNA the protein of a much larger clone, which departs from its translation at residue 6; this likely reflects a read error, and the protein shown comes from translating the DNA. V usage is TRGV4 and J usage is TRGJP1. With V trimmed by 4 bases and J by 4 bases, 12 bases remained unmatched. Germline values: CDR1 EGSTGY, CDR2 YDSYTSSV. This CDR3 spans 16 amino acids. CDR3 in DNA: TGTGCCACCTGGGAGGTGGTATGGGGCACTGGTTGGTTCAAGATATTT. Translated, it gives CATWEVVWGTGWFKIF.